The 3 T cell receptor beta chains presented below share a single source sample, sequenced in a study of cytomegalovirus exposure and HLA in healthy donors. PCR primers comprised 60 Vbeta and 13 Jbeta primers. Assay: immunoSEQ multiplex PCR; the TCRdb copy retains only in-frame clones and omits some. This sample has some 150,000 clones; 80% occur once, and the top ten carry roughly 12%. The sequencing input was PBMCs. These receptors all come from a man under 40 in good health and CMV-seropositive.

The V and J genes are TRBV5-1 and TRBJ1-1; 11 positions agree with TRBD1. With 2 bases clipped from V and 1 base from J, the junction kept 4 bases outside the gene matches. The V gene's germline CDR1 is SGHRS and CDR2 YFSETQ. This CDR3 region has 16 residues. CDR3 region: CASSFGQGAGNTEAFF. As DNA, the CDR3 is TGCGCCAGCAGCTTCGGACAGGGGGCTGGGAACACTGAAGCTTTCTTT.

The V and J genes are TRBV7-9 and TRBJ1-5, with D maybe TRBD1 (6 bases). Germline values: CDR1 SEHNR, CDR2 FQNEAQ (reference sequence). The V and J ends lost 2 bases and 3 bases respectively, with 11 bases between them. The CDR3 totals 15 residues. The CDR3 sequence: CASSLQGRDNQPQHF. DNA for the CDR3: TGTGCCAGCAGCTTACAGGGGAGAGACAATCAGCCCCAGCATTTT.

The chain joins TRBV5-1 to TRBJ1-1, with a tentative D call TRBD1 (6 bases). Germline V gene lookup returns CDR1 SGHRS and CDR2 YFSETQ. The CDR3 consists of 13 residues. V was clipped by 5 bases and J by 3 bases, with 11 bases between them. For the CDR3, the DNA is TGCGCCAGCAGTCCAGCAGGGGACACTGAAGCTTTCTTT. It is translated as CASSPAGDTEAFF.